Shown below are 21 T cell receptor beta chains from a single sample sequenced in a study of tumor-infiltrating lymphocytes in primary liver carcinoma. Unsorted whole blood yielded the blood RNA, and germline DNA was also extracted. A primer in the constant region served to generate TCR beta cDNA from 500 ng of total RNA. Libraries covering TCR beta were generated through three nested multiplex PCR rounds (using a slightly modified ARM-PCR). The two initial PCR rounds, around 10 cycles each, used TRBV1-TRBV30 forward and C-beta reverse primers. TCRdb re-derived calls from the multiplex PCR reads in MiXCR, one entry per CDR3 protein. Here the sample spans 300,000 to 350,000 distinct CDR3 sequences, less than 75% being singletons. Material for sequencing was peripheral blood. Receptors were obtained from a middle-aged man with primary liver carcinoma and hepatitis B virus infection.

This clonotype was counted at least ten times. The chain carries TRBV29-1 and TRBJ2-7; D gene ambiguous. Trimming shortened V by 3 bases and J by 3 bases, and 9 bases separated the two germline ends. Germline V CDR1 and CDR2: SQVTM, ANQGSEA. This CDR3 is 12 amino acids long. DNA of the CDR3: TGCAGCGTTGAGATCGCCGGCTACGAGCAGTACTTC. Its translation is CSVEIAGYEQYF.

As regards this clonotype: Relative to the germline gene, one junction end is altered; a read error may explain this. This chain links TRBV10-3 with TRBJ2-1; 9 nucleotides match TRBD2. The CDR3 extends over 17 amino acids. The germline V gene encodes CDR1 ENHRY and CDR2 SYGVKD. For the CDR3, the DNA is TGTGCCATCAGTGAGTCCGTATGGACTAGCGCGTACAATGAGCAGCTCTTC. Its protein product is CAISESVWTSAYNEQLF.

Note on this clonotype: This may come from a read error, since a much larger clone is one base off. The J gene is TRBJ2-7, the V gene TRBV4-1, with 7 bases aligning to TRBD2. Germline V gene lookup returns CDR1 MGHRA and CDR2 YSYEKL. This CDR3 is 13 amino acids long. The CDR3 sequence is CASNQGGSYEQYF. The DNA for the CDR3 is TGCGCCAGCAACCAAGGCGGGAGTTACGAGCAGTACTTC.

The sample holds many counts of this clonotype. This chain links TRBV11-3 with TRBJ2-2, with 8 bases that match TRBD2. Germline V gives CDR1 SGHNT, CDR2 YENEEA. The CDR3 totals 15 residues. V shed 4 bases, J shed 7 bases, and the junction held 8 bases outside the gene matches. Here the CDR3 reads CASSSSSGIDGELFF. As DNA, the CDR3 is TGTGCCAGCAGCTCGAGTAGCGGGATCGACGGGGAGCTGTTTTTT.

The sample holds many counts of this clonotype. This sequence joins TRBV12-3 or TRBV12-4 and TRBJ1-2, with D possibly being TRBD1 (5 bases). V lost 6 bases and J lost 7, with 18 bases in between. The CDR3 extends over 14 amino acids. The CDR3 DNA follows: TGTGCCAGCAGCCTGTCCCGGGGCGGGGCTGGCTACACCTTC. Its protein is CASSLSRGGAGYTF.

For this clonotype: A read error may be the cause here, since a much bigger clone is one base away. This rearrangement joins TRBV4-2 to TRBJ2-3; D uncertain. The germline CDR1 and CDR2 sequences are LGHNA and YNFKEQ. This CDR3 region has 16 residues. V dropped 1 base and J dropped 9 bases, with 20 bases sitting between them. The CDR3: CASSQVSVDLIGTQYF. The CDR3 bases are TGTGCCAGCAGCCAAGTTTCGGTCGACCTCATAGGGACGCAGTATTTT.

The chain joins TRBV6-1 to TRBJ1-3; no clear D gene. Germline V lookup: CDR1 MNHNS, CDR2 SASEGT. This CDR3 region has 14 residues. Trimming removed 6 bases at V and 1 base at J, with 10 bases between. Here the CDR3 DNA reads TGTGCCAGCAGCGGGGTTCGGTCTGGAAACACCATATATTTT. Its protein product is CASSGVRSGNTIYF.

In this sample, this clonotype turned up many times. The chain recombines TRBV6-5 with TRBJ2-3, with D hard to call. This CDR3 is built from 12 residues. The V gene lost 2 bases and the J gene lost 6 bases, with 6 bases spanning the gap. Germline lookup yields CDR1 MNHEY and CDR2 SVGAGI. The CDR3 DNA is TGTGCCAGCAGTTACGTTGGGGATACGCAGTATTTT. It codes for CASSYVGDTQYF.

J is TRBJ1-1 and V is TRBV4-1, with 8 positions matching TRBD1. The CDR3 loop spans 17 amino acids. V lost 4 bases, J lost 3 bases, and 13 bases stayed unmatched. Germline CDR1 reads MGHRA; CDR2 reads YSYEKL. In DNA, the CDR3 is TGCGCCAGCAGCCGAGATAGCCAGGGGGCGCAAGACACTGAAGCTTTCTTT. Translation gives CASSRDSQGAQDTEAFF.

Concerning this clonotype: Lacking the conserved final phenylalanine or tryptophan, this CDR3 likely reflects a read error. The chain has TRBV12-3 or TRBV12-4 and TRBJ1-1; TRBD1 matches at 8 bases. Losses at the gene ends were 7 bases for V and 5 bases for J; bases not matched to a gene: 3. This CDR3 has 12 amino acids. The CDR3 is CASMRTGTEAFL. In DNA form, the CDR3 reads TGTGCCAGCATGAGGACAGGGACTGAAGCTTTCCTT.

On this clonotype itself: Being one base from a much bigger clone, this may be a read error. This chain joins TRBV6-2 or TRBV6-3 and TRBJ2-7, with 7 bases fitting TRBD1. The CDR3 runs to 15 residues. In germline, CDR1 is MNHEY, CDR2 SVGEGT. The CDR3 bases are TGTGCCTGCAGTTACTCGAGGGACAGCTCCTACGAGCAGTACTTC. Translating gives CACSYSRDSSYEQYF.

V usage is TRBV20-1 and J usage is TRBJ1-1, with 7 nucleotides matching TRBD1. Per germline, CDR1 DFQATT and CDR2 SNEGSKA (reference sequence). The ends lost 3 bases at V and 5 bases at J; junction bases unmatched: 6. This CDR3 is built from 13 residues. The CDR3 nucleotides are TGCAGTGCTAGCGACAGGGTGGGGACTGAAGCTTTCTTT. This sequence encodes CSASDRVGTEAFF.

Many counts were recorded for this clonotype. The CDR3 sequence is CARSLGRADTQYF. The DNA for the CDR3 is TGTGCCAGGTCCCTAGGGCGAGCAGATACGCAGTATTTT. The chain joins TRBV10-3 to TRBJ2-3; D is undetermined. Deletions cut 10 bases from V and 4 bases from J, with 15 bases between. The germline V gene encodes CDR1 ENHRY and CDR2 SYGVKD. This CDR3 region has 13 residues.

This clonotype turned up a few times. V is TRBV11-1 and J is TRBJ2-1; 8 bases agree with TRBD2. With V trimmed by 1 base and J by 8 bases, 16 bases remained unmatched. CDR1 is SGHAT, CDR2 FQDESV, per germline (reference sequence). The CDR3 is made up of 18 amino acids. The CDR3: CASSLEAGGLELIHEQFF. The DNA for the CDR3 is TGTGCCAGCAGCTTAGAAGCTGGGGGACTAGAATTAATCCATGAGCAGTTCTTC.

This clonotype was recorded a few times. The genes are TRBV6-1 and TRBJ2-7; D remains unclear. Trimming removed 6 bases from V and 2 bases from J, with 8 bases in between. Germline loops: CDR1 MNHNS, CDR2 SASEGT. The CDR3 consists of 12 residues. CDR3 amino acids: CASRQITYEQYF. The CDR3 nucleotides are TGTGCCAGCAGACAAATAACCTACGAGCAGTACTTC.

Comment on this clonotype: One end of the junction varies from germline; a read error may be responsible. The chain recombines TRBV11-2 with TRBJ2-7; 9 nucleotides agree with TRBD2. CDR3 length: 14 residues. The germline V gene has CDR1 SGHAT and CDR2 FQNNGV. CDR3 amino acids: CASGLAGTSYVQYF. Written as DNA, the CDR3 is TGTGCCAGCGGGCTAGCGGGGACATCCTACGTGCAGTACTTC.

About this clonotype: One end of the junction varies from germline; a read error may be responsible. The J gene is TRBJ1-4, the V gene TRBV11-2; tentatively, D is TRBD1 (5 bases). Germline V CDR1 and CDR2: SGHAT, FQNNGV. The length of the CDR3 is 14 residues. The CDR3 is CASSKTGGNEKPFF. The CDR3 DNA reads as TGTGCCAGCAGCAAGACGGGGGGTAATGAGAAACCGTTTTTT. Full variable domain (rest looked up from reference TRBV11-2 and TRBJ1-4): EAGVAQSPRYKIIEKRQSVAFWCNPISGHATLYWYQQILGQGPKLLIQFQNNGVVDDSQLPKDRFSAERLKGVDSTLKIQPAKLEDSAVYLCASSKTGGNEKPFFGSGTQLSVL.

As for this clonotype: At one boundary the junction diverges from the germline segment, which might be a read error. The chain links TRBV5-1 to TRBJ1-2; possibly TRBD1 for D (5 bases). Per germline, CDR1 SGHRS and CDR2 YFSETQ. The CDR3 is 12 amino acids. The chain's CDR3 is CASSLTGTQDTF. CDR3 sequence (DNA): TGCGCCAGCAGCTTAACCGGGACCCAGGACACATTC.

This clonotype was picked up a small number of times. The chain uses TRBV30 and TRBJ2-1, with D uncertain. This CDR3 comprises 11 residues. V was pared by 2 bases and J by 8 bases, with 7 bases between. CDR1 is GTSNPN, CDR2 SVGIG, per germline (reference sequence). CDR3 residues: CAWSIADEQFF. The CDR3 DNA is TGTGCCTGGAGTATCGCCGATGAGCAGTTCTTC. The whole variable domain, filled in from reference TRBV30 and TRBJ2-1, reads SQTIHQWPATLVQPVGSPLSLECTVEGTSNPNLYWYRQAAGRGLQLLFYSVGIGQISSEVPQNLSASRPQDRQFILSSKKLLLSDSGFYLCAWSIADEQFFGPGTRLTVL.

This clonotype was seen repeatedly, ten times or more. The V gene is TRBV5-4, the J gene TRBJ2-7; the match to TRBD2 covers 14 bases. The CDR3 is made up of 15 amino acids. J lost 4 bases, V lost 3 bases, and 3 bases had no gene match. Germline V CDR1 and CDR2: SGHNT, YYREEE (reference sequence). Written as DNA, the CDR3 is TGTGCCAGCAGCTGGGGACTAGCGGGAGAGTACGAGCAGTACTTC. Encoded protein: CASSWGLAGEYEQYF.

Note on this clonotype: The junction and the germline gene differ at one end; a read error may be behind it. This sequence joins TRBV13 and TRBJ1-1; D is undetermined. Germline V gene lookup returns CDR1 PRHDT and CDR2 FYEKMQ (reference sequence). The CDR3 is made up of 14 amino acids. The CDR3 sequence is CASSLGRLVREAFF. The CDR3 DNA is TGTGCCAGCAGCTTAGGCCGGTTAGTTCGTGAAGCCTTCTTT.